This is a list of T cell receptor beta chains from one sample in a study of T cells after yellow fever vaccination. TCRdb reprocessed the 5' RACE reads via MiXCR and lists one record per CDR3 protein. The data hold 300,000 to 450,000 distinct CDR3 sequences, with 6.2% observed a single time. Sample: PBMCs, taken 5 days after the yellow fever booster vaccination. The receptors stem from a young man who received the YFV17D yellow fever vaccine. Each CDR3 is given without its conserved first and last residue. The order of the fields is clone size, J gene, V gene, CDR3 protein. Some rows mark clone size as missing; the rest say once, few, many or name a class of expanded clone.

NA | TRBJ2-3 | TRBV10-3 | AISPEALRDTQY
NA | TRBJ2-5 | TRBV9 | ASSGGRVETQY
many | TRBJ1-2 | TRBV6-1 | ASSAPGTGTTYGYT
NA | TRBJ2-7 | TRBV11-2 | ASSYRSPRGGLSYEQY
many | TRBJ2-5 | TRBV5-1 | ASSLVAGTTIEETQY
many | TRBJ2-1 | TRBV7-2 | ASSLVTGGNNEQF
few | TRBJ1-6 | TRBV20-1 | SARLGAPNSPLH
NA | TRBJ2-7 | TRBV7-2 | ASSQTPREQY
NA | TRBJ2-3 | TRBV11-2 | ASSYYSGTDAQY
few | TRBJ2-3 | TRBV11-1 | ASSQRDRGDTQY
many | TRBJ2-1 | TRBV7-3 | ASSSSGSWRDEQF
many | TRBJ1-1 | TRBV5-1 | AARRGSETEAF
NA | TRBJ2-7 | TRBV9 | ASSVSGTSGPYEQY
few | TRBJ2-1 | TRBV6-2/TRBV6-3 | ASTYRVSGSYNEQF
NA | TRBJ2-3 | TRBV20-1 | SATQETNTQY
few | TRBJ2-2 | TRBV7-7 | ASSSSTNTGELF
few | TRBJ2-1 | TRBV20-1 | SATKIAGGNEQF
many | TRBJ2-1 | TRBV5-1 | ASSLAVDEQF
few | TRBJ2-1 | TRBV20-1 | SARSLAGLNEQF
few | TRBJ2-3 | TRBV9 | ASSEGTQGGDTQY
NA | TRBJ1-6 | TRBV7-8 | ASSWSSRPNNSPLH
many | TRBJ2-7 | TRBV20-1 | SARDFAGTSTYEQY
few | TRBJ1-1 | TRBV21-1 | ATPGRGGDITEAF